Each of the 20 T cell receptor beta chains below was sequenced from the same sample in a study of blood T cell repertoires in COVID-19. Using immunoSEQ multiplex PCR, the repertoire was profiled, and TCRdb retains in-frame clones only, with some absent. The sample includes around 30,000 clones, about 88% of them seen just once. What was sequenced was peripheral blood. These receptors all stem from a human donor in a cohort sampled during active COVID-19. The donor label of this sample is uncertain.

V and J are TRBV28 and TRBJ1-2, with 7 bases that match TRBD1. V was clipped by 2 bases and J by 8 bases; unmatched bases: 11. The CDR3 is made up of 15 amino acids. The germline CDR1 and CDR2 sequences are MDHEN and SYDVKM. In nucleotides, the CDR3 is TGTGCCAGCAGTTTACTTGAGGGGGCGCAGGAAGGCTACACCTTC. Translated, it gives CASSLLEGAQEGYTF.

V is TRBV29-1 and J is TRBJ2-1, with 10 nucleotides matching TRBD2. The V gene end was trimmed by 0 bases and the J gene end by 0 bases; junction bases not matched to a gene: 2. This CDR3 comprises 16 residues. Per the germline V gene, CDR1 is SQVTM and CDR2 is ANQGSEA. The CDR3 reads CSVEEGLANSYNEQFF. CDR3 in DNA: TGCAGCGTTGAAGAGGGACTAGCGAACTCCTACAATGAGCAGTTCTTC.

This chain connects TRBV28 to TRBJ2-1, with 10 bases lining up with TRBD2. V shed 3 bases and J 6 bases; nucleotides not matched to a gene: 5. Per the germline V gene, CDR1 is MDHEN and CDR2 is SYDVKM. This CDR3 spans 15 amino acids. The CDR3 DNA follows: TGTGCCAGCAGTTTTAGCGGGAGGCCCTCCAATGAGCAGTTCTTC. Translation gives CASSFSGRPSNEQFF.

The V and J genes are TRBV14 and TRBJ2-2, with D unclear. V lost 1 base and J lost 5, with 8 bases in between. This CDR3 contains 14 residues. In germline, CDR1 is SGHDN, CDR2 FVKESK. Here the CDR3 reads CASSQGGRTGELFF. The CDR3 bases are TGTGCCAGCAGCCAAGGTGGGCGAACCGGGGAGCTGTTTTTT.

This clone was picked up a small number of times. The CDR3 spells CASSQDTGTGATGELFF. The CDR3 DNA follows: TGTGCCAGCAGCCAAGACACCGGGACAGGGGCCACCGGGGAGCTGTTTTTT. This chain links TRBV4-2 with TRBJ2-2; 10 bases agree with TRBD1. There are 17 residues in the CDR3. Trimming at V came to 0 bases and at J to 4 bases, leaving 5 bases not matched to a gene. Per germline, CDR1 LGHNA and CDR2 YNFKEQ.

In this sample, this clone turned up once. This chain connects TRBV7-4 to TRBJ2-7, with 10 bases aligning to TRBD2. CDR3 length: 16 amino acids. CDR1 is SGHVT and CDR2 is SQSDAQ in the germline V gene. Losses at the gene ends were 4 bases for V and 7 bases for J; bases not matched to a gene: 13. CDR3 residues: CASSYSSPGLAWEQYF. CDR3 nucleotide sequence: TGTGCCAGCAGCTACTCCTCTCCGGGACTAGCGTGGGAGCAGTACTTC.

This clone has only one observation. CDR3 amino acids: CASSGEEASKNIQYF. As DNA, the CDR3 is TGCGCCAGCAGCGGAGAAGAAGCAAGCAAAAACATTCAGTACTTC. The chain couples TRBV5-1 to TRBJ2-4; D is unresolved. Germline V gene data show CDR1 as SGHRS and CDR2 as YFSETQ. The ends were cut back, 4 bases at V and 3 bases at J, with 14 bases in the middle. This CDR3 contains 15 residues.

This clone was seen once. This chain links TRBV5-1 with TRBJ1-2; the D is unclear. CDR3 size: 15 residues. V lost 0 bases and J 6 bases, leaving 15 bases between the germline ends. Germline V CDR1 and CDR2: SGHRS, YFSETQ. CDR3 in DNA: TGCGCCAGCAGCTTGGGCTTTACGGGGAACCATGGCTACACCTTC. Its translation is CASSLGFTGNHGYTF.

The rearrangement links TRBV7-9 to TRBJ1-2; D gene uncertain. This CDR3 spans 12 amino acids. Germline lookup yields CDR1 SEHNR and CDR2 FQNEAQ (reference sequence). Trimming took 2 bases from V and 7 from J, leaving 8 bases between them. The CDR3 is CASSLLSFGYTF. In DNA, the CDR3 is TGTGCCAGCAGCTTATTGTCCTTTGGCTACACCTTC.

DNA of the CDR3: TGTGCCAGCAGTGAAGAGCGGGCAAGTACGTCCTACGAGCAGTACTTC. Its translation is CASSEERASTSYEQYF. J is TRBJ2-7 and V is TRBV6-1; the D gene is possibly TRBD2 (6 bases). The CDR3 consists of 16 residues. Trimming pared 1 base from V and 1 base from J, leaving 14 bases between. CDR1 and CDR2 (germline): MNHNS, SASEGT.

The V call is TRBV3-1 (or the pseudogene TRBV3-2), the J call TRBJ1-1; D unclear. Germline V lookup: CDR1 LGHDT, CDR2 YNNKEL (reference sequence). The CDR3 contains 13 residues. With 0 bases removed from V and 6 bases from J, the gap between germline ends came to 8 bases. Here the CDR3 DNA reads TGTGCCAGCAGCCAAGATCTAAGTGCTGAAGCTTTCTTT. Protein sequence: CASSQDLSAEAFF.

J is TRBJ2-2 and V is TRBV24-1; no clear D. Trimming shortened V by 10 bases and J by 3 bases, and 17 bases separated the two germline ends. Germline loops: CDR1 KGHDR, CDR2 SFDVKD. The CDR3 length is 15 residues. The CDR3 reads CATGRTPAHTGELFF. The CDR3 DNA follows: TGTGCCACGGGCCGAACGCCAGCCCACACCGGGGAGCTGTTTTTT.

J is TRBJ2-2 and V is TRBV5-6; D is undetermined. CDR3 length: 15 residues. V was trimmed by 0 bases and J by 6 bases, leaving 12 bases between them. Germline CDR1 reads SGHDT; CDR2 reads YYEEEE. The CDR3 DNA follows: TGTGCCAGCAGCTTGGCCAGGTGGGTCGCCGGGGAGCTGTTTTTT. This translates into CASSLARWVAGELFF.

This chain joins TRBV28 and TRBJ2-2, with TRBD2 as a possible D gene (6 bases). Trimming stripped 6 bases from V and 6 bases from J, with 20 bases between. Germline lookup yields CDR1 MDHEN and CDR2 SYDVKM. This CDR3 has 16 residues. The CDR3 loop is CASSAPGRSSAGELFF. The CDR3 DNA reads as TGTGCCAGCAGCGCCCCAGGGAGGAGCTCCGCCGGGGAGCTGTTTTTT. The complete variable domain, with remaining parts taken from reference TRBV28 and TRBJ2-2, reads DVKVTQSSRYLVKRTGEKVFLECVQDMDHENMFWYRQDPGLGLRLIYFSYDVKMKEKGDIPEGYSVSREKKERFSLILESASTNQTSMYLCASSAPGRSSAGELFFGEGSRLTVL.

The chain employs TRBV27 and TRBJ2-7; 12 bases align to TRBD1. This CDR3 spans 15 amino acids. Germline values: CDR1 MNHEY, CDR2 SMNVEV (reference sequence). V lost 4 bases and J lost 4; bases outside the gene matches: 5. The CDR3 coding sequence is TGTGCCAGCAGTTCCCTGGGACAGGGGGCTTACGAGCAGTACTTC. Translating it yields CASSSLGQGAYEQYF.

The V and J genes are TRBV7-6 and TRBJ1-1; D uncertain. V was cut by 4 bases and J by 1 base, with 7 bases left in between. CDR3 size: 13 residues. Germline CDR1 and CDR2: SGHVS and FNYEAQ. CDR3 nucleotides: TGTGCCAGCAGCTCCGACACGAACACTGAAGCTTTCTTT. Its translation: CASSSDTNTEAFF.

The rearrangement uses TRBV20-1 and TRBJ2-3, with TRBD2 identical over 7 bases. Germline V gene data show CDR1 as DFQATT and CDR2 as SNEGSKA (reference sequence). This CDR3 comprises 16 residues. V shed 3 bases, J shed 4 bases, and the junction held 13 bases outside the gene matches. In nucleotides, the CDR3 is TGCAGTGCTAGTGTCCGCGGCGGGAGTGGGGCAGATACGCAGTATTTT. Amino acids: CSASVRGGSGADTQYF.

V and J are TRBV10-3 and TRBJ2-3, with 8 bases matching TRBD2. The germline gives CDR1 ENHRY, CDR2 SYGVKD. The CDR3 contains 14 residues. After removal of 4 bases from V and 2 bases from J, the junction contained 2 bases not matched to a gene. CDR3 bases: TGTGCCATCAGTGCTAGCGGGTACACAGATACGCAGTATTTT. Its translation: CAISASGYTDTQYF.

This clone has a single count. The chain employs TRBV24-1 and TRBJ2-1; D is possibly TRBD2 (6 bases). The CDR3 loop spans 16 amino acids. The V end was cut by 5 bases, the J end by 5 bases, with 18 bases between. CDR1 and CDR2 from the germline V gene are KGHDR and SFDVKD. As DNA, the CDR3 is TGTGCCACCAGTGCCCTGCGGGGTACTCGCGACAATGAGCAGTTCTTC. Its protein is CATSALRGTRDNEQFF.

This sequence joins TRBV28 and TRBJ1-1, with 8 bases identical to TRBD1. Germline loops: CDR1 MDHEN, CDR2 SYDVKM. J lost 4 bases, V lost 10 bases, and 8 bases had no gene match. This CDR3 comprises 13 residues. CDR3 DNA: TGTGCCACCACGGCAGGGGGCTTCACTGAAGCTTTCTTT. It encodes CATTAGGFTEAFF.